The present T cell receptor (beta chain) was sequenced within a study of shared clonotypes between healthy human individuals. Findings and caveats of the study: In this cohort, only blood was sampled, and tissue repertoires likely differ.

The protocol was immunoSEQ multiplex PCR, while the TCRdb copy is restricted to in-frame clones and leaves out a portion. The sample has around 500,000 clones, less than 80% seen once. In unsorted samples, genomic DNA was obtained using roughly 90 million PBMCs. There are many counts of this clone. Its target is unknown. The germline gives CDR1 MDHEN, CDR2 SYDVKM. This CDR3 comprises 16 residues. Between the trimmed V and J ends, which lost 6 bases and 3 bases, there was a span of 21 bases. This sequence joins TRBV28 and TRBJ2-7; tentatively, D is TRBD1 or TRBD2 (5 bases each). Material for sequencing was PBMCs. This clonotype was obtained from a middle-aged woman in good health. Some clones in this sample may be carry-over from other donors' samples. The DNA of the CDR3 is TGTGCCAGCAGCCCCACGGGGTGGGACGGGTACTACGAGCAGTACTTC. This encodes CASSPTGWDGYYEQYF.